This T cell receptor beta chain is drawn from a study of post-analysis software for immune sequencing data. Study conclusions and caveats: Samples from a shared batch, those prepared together, strongly co-clustered by F measure. Roughly 5 TRBV segments (TRBV5-6, TRBV5-1 and TRBV20-1 among them) occurred more frequently in patients than in controls.

Each TCR beta cDNA library carried unique molecular identifiers. TCRdb processed the PCR reads anew with MiXCR; each CDR3 protein has one entry. The table lists fewer than 900,000 distinct CDR3 sequences, 46% of them singletons. Germline V gene lookup returns CDR1 SGHDT and CDR2 YYEEEE. V was pared by 5 bases and J by 7 bases, with 12 bases of the junction left unmatched. The CDR3 is 15 amino acids. Remarks on this clonotype: Its antigen is unknown.

V usage is TRBV5-6 and J usage is TRBJ2-1; 7 positions match TRBD2. This clonotype originated in a girl aged 10-17 years with multiple sclerosis. Sequencing input: blood. The chain's CDR3 is CASSEGSAGSNEQFF. The DNA for the CDR3 is TGTGCCAGCAGTGAAGGATCAGCGGGAAGTAATGAGCAGTTCTTC.